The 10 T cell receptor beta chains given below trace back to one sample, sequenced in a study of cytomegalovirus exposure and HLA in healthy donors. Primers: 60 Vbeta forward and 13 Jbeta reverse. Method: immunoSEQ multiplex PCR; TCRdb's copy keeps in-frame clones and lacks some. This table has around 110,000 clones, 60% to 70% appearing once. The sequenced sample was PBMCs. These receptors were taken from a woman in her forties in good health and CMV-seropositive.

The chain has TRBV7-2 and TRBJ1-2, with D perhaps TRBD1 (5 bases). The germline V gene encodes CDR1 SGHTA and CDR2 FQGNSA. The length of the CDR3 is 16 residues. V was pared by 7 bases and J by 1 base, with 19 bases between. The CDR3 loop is CASIPGTDFFNYGYTF. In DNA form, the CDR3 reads TGTGCCAGCATCCCCGGGACTGATTTTTTTAACTATGGCTACACCTTC.

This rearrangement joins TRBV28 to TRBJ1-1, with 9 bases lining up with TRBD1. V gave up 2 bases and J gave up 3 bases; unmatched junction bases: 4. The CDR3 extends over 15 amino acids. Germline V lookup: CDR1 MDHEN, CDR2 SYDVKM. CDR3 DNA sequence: TGTGCCAGCAGTTTAATACAGGGGGCTTACACTGAAGCTTTCTTT. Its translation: CASSLIQGAYTEAFF.

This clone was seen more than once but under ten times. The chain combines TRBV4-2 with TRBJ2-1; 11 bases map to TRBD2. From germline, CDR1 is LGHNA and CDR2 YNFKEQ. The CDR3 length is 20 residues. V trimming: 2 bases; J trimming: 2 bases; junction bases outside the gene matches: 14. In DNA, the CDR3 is TGTGCCAGCAGCCAAACAGGACTAGCGGGTTCGGGGGCCACCTACAATGAGCAGTTCTTC. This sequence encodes CASSQTGLAGSGATYNEQFF.

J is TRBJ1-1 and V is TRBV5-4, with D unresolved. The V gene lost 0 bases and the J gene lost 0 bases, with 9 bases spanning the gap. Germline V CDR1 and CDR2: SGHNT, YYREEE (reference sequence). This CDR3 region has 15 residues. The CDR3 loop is CASSLESLMNTEAFF. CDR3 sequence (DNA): TGTGCCAGCAGCTTGGAATCCCTTATGAACACTGAAGCTTTCTTT.

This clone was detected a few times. This chain's CDR3 is CASSTGGLADSTDTQYF. CDR3 coding DNA: TGTGCCAGCAGCACAGGCGGGCTAGCGGATAGCACAGATACGCAGTATTTT. The chain uses TRBV7-3 and TRBJ2-3; 7 nucleotides agree with TRBD2. V lost 5 bases to trimming and J lost 0 bases; unmatched junction nucleotides: 11. Germline loops: CDR1 SGHTA, CDR2 FQGTGA. The CDR3 runs to 17 residues.

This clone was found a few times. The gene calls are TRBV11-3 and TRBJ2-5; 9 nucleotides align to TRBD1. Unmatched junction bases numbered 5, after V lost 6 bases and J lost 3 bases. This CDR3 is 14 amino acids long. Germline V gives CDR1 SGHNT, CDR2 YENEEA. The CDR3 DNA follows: TGTGCCAGCAGTTACAGGGGGCGAGAAGAGACCCAGTACTTC. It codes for CASSYRGREETQYF. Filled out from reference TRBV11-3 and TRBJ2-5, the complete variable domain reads EAGVVQSPRYKIIEKKQPVAFWCNPISGHNTLYWYLQNLGQGPELLIRYENEEAVDDSQLPKDRFSAERLKGVDSTLKIQPAELGDSAVYLCASSYRGREETQYFGPGTRLLVL.

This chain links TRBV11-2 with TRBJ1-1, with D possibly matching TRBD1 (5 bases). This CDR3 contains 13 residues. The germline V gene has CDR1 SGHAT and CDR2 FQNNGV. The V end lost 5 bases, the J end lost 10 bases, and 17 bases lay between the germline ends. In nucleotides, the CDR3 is TGTGCCAGCAGCCGGGAGAGGAGGGGACGAGCTTTCTTT. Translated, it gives CASSRERRGRAFF.

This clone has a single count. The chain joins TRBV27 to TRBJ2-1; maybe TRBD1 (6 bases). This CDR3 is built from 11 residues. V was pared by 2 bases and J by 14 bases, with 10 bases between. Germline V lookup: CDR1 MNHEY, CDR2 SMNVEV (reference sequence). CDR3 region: CASSLGKGEFF. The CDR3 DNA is TGTGCCAGCAGTTTAGGGAAGGGGGAGTTCTTC.

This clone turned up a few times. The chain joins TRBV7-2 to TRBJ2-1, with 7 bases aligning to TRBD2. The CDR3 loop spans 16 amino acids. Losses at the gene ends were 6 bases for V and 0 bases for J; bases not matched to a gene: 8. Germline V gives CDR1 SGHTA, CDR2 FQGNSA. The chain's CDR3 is CASSRLAASSYNEQFF. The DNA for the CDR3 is TGTGCCAGCAGTCGCCTAGCGGCAAGCTCCTACAATGAGCAGTTCTTC.

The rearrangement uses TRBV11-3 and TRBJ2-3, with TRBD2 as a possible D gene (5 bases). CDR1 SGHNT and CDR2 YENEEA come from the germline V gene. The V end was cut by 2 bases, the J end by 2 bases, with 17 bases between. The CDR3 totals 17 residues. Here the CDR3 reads CASSLSVVGNHTDTQYF. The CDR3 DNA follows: TGTGCCAGCAGCTTAAGTGTAGTCGGGAACCACACAGATACGCAGTATTTT.